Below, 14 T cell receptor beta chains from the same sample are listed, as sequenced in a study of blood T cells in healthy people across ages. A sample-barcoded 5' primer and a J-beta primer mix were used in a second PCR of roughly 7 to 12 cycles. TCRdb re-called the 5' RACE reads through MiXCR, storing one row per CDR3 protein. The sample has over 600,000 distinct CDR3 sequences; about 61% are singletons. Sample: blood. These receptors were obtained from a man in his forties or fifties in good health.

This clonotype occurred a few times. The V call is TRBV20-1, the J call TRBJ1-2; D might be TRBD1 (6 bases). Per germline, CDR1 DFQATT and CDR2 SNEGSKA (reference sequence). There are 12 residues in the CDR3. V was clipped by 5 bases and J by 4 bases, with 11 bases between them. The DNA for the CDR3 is TGCAGTGCTGGCAGGGGCATCTATGGCTACACCTTC. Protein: CSAGRGIYGYTF.

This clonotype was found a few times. This chain's CDR3 is CSADSGASTDTQYF. In DNA, the CDR3 is TGCAGTGCTGACTCCGGAGCGAGCACAGATACGCAGTATTTT. V gene TRBV20-1 combines with J gene TRBJ2-3; no clear D. V lost 5 bases, J lost 0 bases, and 12 bases lay in between. Per the germline V gene, CDR1 is DFQATT and CDR2 is SNEGSKA (reference sequence). There are 14 residues in the CDR3.

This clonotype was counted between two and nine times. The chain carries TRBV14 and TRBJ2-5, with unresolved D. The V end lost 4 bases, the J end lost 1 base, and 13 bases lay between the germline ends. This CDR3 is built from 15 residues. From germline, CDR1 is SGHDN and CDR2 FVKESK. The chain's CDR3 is CASSPFTTFQETQYF. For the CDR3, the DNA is TGTGCCAGCAGCCCTTTCACGACGTTCCAAGAGACCCAGTACTTC.

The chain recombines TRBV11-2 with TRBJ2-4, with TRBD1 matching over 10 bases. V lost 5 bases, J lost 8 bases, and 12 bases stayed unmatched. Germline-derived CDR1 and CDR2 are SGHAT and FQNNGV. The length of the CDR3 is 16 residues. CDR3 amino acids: CASSRTMGQGIYIQYF. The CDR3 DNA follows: TGTGCCAGCAGCCGGACCATGGGACAGGGGATTTACATTCAGTACTTC.

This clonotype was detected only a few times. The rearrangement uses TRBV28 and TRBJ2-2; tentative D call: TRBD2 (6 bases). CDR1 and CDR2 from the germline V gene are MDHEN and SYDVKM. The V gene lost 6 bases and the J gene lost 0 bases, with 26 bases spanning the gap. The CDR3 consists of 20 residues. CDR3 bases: TGTGCCAGCAGCCCCGGGTTACAGATCGATCTAGCGCCGAACACCGGGGAGCTGTTTTTT. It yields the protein CASSPGLQIDLAPNTGELFF.

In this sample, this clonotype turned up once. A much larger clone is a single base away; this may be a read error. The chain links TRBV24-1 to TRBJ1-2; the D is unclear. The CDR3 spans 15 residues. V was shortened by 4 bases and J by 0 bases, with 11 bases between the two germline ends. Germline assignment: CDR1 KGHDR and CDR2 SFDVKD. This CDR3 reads CATSDPVQANYGYTF. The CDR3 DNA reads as TGTGCCACCAGTGACCCGGTACAAGCTAACTATGGCTACACCTTC.

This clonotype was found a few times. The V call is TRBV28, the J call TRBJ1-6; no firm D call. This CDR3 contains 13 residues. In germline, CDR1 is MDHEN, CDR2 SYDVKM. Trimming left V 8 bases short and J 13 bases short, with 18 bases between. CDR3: CASYTRLSRPLHF. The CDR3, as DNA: TGTGCCAGCTATACGCGACTAAGTCGGCCCCTCCACTTT.

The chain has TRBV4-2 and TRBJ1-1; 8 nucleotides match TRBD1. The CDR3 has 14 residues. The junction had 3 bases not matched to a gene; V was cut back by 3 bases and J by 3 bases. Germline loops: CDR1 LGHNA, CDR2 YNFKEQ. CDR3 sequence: CASSHPTGDTEAFF. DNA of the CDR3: TGTGCCAGCAGCCACCCGACAGGGGACACTGAAGCTTTCTTT.

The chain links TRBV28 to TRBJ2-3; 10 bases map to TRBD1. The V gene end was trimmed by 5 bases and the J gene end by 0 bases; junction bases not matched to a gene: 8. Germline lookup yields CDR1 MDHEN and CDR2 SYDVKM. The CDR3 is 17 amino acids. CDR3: CASSLRQGALSTDTQYF. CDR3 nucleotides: TGTGCCAGCAGTCTCAGACAGGGGGCTTTGAGCACAGATACGCAGTATTTT.

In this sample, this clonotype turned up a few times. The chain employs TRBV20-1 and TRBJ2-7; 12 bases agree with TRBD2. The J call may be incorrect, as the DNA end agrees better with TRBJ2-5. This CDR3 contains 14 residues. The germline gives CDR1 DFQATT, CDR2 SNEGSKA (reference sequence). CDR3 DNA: TGCAGTGCTGAGACTAGCGGGAGAGCCGAGACCCAGTACTTC. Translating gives CSAETSGRAETQYF.

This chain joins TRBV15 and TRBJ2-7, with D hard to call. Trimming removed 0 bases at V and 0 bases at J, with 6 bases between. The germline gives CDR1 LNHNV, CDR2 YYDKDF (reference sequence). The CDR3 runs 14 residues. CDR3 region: CATSRDRASYEQYF. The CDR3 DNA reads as TGTGCCACCAGCAGAGATCGAGCCTCCTACGAGCAGTACTTC.

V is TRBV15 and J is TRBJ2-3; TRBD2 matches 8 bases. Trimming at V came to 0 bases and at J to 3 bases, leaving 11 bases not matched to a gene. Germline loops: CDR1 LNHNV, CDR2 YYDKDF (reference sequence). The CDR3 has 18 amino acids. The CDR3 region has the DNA TGTGCCACCAGCAGAGATTCGGGTGGCGGGGGGAATACAGATACGCAGTATTTT. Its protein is CATSRDSGGGGNTDTQYF.

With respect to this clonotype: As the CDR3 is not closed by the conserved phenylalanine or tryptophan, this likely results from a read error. The DNA for the CDR3 is TGTGCCAGCAGCCTAACTTACACTGAAGCTTTCTAT. It specifies CASSLTYTEAFY. This chain links TRBV3-1 with TRBJ1-1; D is undetermined. V was pared by 4 bases and J by 3 bases, with 6 bases between. Germline loops: CDR1 LGHDT, CDR2 YNNKEL (reference sequence). This CDR3 has 12 residues.

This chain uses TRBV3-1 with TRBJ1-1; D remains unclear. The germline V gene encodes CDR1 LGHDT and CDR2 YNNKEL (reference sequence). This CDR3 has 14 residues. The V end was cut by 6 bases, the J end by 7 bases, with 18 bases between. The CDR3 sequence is CASRGPGFINEAFF. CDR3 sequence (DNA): TGTGCCAGCAGAGGGCCGGGATTCATAAATGAAGCTTTCTTT.